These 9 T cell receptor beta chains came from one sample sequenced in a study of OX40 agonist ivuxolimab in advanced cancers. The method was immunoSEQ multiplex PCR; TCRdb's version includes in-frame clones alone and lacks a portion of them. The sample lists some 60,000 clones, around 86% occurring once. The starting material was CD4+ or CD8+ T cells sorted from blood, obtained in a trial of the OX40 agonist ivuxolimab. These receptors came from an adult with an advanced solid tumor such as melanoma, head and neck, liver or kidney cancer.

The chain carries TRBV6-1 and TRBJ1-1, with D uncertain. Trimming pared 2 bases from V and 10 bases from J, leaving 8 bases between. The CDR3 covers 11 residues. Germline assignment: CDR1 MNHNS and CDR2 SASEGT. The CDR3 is CASSELAGAFF. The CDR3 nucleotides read TGTGCCAGCAGTGAACTAGCAGGAGCTTTCTTT.

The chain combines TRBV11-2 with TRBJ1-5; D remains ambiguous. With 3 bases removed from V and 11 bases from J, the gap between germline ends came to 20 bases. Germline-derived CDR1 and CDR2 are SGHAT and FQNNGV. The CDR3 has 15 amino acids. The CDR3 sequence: CASSLDPGRNSAQHF. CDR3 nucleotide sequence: TGTGCCAGCAGCTTGGATCCGGGCCGCAATTCGGCCCAGCATTTT.

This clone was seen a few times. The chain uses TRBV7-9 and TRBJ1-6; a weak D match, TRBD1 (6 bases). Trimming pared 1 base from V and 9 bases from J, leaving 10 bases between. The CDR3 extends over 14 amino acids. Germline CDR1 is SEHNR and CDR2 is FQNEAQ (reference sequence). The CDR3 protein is CASSLGGLASPLHF. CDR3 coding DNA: TGTGCCAGCAGCTTAGGGGGGCTGGCTTCACCCCTCCACTTT.

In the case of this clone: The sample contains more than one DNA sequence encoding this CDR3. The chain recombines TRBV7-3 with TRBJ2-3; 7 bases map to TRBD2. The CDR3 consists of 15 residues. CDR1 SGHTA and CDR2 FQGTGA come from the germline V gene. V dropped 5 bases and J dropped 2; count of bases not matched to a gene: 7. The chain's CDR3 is CASSPGGGTTDTQYF. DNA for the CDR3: TGTGCCAGCAGCCCCGGGGGAGGGACCACAGATACGCAGTATTTT.

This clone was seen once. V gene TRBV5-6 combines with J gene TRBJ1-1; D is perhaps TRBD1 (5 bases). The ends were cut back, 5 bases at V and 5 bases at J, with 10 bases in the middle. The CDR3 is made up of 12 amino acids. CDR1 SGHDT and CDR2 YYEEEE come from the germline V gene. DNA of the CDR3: TGTGCCAGCAGAGCAGGGCGGACTGAAGCTTTCTTT. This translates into CASRAGRTEAFF.

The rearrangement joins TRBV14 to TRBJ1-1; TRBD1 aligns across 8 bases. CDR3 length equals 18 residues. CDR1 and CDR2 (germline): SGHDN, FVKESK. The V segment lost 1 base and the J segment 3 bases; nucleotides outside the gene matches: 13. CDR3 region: CASSQVNWSGGKDTEAFF. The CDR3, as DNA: TGTGCCAGCAGCCAAGTTAACTGGTCAGGGGGCAAGGACACTGAAGCTTTCTTT. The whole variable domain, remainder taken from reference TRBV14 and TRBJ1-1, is EAGVTQFPSHSVIEKGQTVTLRCDPISGHDNLYWYRRVMGKEIKFLLHFVKESKQDESGMPNNRFLAERTGGTYSTLKVQPAELEDSGVYFCASSQVNWSGGKDTEAFFGQGTRLTVV.

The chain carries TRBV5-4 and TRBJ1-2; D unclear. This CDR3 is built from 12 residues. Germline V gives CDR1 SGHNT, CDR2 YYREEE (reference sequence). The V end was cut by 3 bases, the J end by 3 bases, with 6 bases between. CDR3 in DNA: TGTGCCAGCAGCTCAGGCCACTATGGCTACACCTTC. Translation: CASSSGHYGYTF.

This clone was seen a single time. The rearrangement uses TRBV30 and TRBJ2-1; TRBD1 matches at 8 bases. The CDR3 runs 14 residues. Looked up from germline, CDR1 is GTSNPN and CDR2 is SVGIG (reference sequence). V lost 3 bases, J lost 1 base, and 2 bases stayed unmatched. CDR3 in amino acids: CAWSRGQSYNEQFF. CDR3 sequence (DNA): TGTGCCTGGAGCAGGGGGCAATCCTACAATGAGCAGTTCTTC.

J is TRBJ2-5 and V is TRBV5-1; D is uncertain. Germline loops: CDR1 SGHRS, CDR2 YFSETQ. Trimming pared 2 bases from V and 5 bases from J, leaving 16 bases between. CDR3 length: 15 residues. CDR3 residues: CASSFMDGLRETQYF. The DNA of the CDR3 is TGCGCCAGCAGCTTTATGGACGGGCTAAGGGAGACCCAGTACTTC.